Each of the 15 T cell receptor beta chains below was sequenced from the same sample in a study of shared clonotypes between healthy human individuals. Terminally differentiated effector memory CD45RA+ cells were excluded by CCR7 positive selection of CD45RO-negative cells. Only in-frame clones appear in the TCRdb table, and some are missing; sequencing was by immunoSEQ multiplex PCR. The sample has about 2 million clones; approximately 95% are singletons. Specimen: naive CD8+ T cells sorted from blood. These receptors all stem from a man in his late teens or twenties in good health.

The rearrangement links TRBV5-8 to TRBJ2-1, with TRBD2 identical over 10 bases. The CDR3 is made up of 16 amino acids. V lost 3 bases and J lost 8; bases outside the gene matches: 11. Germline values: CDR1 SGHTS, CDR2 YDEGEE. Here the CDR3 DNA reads TGTGCCAGCAGCTCCGCTTCTAGCGGGAGTTTCGATGAGCAGTTCTTC. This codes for CASSSASSGSFDEQFF. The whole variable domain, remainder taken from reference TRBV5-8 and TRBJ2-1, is EAGVTQSPTHLIKTRGQQATLRCSPISGHTSVYWYQQALGLGLQFLLWYDEGEERNRGNFPPRFSGRQFPNYSSELNVNALELEDSALYLCASSSASSGSFDEQFFGPGTRLTVL.

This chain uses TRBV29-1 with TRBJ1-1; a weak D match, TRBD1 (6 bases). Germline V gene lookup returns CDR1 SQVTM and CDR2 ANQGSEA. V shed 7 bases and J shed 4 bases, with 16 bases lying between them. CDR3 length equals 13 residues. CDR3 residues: CSAEWGAGTEAFF. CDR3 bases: TGCAGCGCCGAGTGGGGGGCGGGCACTGAAGCTTTCTTT.

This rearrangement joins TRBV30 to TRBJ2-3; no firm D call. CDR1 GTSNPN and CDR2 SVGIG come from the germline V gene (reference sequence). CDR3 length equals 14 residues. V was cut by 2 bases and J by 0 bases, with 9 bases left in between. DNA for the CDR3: TGTGCCTGGAGTCTCACACTAAGCACAGATACGCAGTATTTT. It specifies CAWSLTLSTDTQYF.

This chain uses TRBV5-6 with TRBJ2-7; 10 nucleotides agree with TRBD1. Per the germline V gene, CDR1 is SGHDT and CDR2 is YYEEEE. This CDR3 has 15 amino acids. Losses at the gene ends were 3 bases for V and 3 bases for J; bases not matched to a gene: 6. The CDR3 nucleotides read TGTGCCAGCAGCTGGGGGACAGGGGAAAACTACGAGCAGTACTTC. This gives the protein CASSWGTGENYEQYF.

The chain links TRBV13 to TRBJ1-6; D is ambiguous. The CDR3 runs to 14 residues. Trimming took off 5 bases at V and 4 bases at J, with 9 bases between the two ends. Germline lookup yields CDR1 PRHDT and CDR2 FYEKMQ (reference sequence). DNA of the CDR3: TGTGCCAGCAGCGTGAGACGGTATAATTCACCCCTCCACTTT. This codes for CASSVRRYNSPLHF.

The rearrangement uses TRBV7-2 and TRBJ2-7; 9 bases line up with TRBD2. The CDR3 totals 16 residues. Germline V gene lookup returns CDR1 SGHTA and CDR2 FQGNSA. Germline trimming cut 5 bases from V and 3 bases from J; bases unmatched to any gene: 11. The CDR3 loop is CASSLEGLAGNYEQYF. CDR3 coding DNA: TGTGCCAGCAGCCTAGAGGGTCTAGCGGGGAACTACGAGCAGTACTTC. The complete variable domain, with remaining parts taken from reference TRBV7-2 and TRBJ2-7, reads GAGVSQSPSNKVTEKGKDVELRCDPISGHTALYWYRQSLGQGLEFLIYFQGNSAPDKSGLPSDRFSAERTGGSVSTLTIQRTQQEDSAVYLCASSLEGLAGNYEQYFGPGTRLTVT.

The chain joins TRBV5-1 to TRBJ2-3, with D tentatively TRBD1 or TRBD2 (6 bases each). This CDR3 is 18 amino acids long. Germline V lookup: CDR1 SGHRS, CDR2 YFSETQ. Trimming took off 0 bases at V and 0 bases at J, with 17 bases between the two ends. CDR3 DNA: TGCGCCAGCAGCTTGGTGGAGGGGGACCCGCTGAGCACAGATACGCAGTATTTT. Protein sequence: CASSLVEGDPLSTDTQYF.

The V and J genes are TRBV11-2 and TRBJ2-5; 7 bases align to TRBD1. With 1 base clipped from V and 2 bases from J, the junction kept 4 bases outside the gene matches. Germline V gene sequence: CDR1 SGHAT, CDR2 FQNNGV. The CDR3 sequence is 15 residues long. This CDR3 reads CASSLVRGPQETQYF. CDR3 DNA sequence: TGTGCCAGCAGCTTAGTTAGGGGGCCACAAGAGACCCAGTACTTC.

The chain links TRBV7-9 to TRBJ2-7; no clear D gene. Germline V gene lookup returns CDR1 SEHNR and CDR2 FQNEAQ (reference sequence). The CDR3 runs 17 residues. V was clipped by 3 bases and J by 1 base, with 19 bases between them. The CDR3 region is CASSFDPRANPSYEQYF. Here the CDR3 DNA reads TGTGCCAGCAGCTTCGACCCCCGGGCGAACCCTTCCTACGAGCAGTACTTC. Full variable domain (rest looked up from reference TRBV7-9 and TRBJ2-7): DTGVSQNPRHKITKRGQNVTFRCDPISEHNRLYWYRQTLGQGPEFLTYFQNEAQLEKSRLLSDRFSAERPKGSFSTLEIQRTEQGDSAMYLCASSFDPRANPSYEQYFGPGTRLTVT.

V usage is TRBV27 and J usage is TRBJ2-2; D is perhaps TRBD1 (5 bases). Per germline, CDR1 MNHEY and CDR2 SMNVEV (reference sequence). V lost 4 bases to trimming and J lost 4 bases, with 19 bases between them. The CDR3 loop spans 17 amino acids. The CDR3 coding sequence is TGTGCCAGCAGTTGGGATGCGGACACGTTCCTCACCGGGGAGCTGTTTTTT. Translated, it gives CASSWDADTFLTGELFF.

The DNA of the CDR3 is TGCGCCAGCAGCCAGGGGACAGTTGATTTATACGAGCAGTACTTC. Translation: CASSQGTVDLYEQYF. V usage is TRBV4-3 and J usage is TRBJ2-7, with TRBD1 identical over 7 bases. This CDR3 has 15 residues. Per the germline V gene, CDR1 is LGHNA and CDR2 is YSLEER. V trimming: 3 bases; J trimming: 4 bases; junction bases outside the gene matches: 9.

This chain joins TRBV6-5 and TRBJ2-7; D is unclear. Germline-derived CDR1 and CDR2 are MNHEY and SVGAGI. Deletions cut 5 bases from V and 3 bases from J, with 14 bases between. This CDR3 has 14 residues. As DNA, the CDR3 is TGTGCCAGCAGTCCTATTAGCCTCAACTACGAGCAGTACTTC. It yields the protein CASSPISLNYEQYF.

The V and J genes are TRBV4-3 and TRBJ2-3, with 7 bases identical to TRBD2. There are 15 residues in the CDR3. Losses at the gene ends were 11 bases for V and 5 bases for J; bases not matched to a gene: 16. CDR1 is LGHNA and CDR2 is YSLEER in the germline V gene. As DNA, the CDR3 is TGCGCCTCCGAGCGCTGGCGGGAGCTTGGAGATACGCAGTATTTT. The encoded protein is CASERWRELGDTQYF.

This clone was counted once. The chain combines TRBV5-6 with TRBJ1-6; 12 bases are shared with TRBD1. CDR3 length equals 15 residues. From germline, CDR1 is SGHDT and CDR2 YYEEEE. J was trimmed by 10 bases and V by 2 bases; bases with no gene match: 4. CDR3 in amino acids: CASSFGTGGWSPLHF. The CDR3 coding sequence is TGTGCCAGCAGCTTTGGGACAGGGGGCTGGTCACCCCTCCACTTT. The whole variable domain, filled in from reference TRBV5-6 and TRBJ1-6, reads DAGVTQSPTHLIKTRGQQVTLRCSPKSGHDTVSWYQQALGQGPQFIFQYYEEEERQRGNFPDRFSGHQFPNYSSELNVNALLLGDSALYLCASSFGTGGWSPLHFGNGTRLTVT.

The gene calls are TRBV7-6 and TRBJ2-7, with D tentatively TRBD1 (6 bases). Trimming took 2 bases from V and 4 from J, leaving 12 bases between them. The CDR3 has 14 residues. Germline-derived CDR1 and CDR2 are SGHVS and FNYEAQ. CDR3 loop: CASSLQGSGYEQYF. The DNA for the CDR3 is TGTGCCAGCAGCTTACAGGGGTCAGGGTACGAGCAGTACTTC.